This T cell receptor (beta chain) comes out of a study of blood T cell repertoires in COVID-19. In the study overall: The samples span acute and convalescent COVID-19 from the United States, Italy and Spain. The analysed material was cDNA or gDNA that came from T cells, B-cell-depleted T cells, or PBMCs.

Original data processing: Reference gene primer amplification gave estimated nucleated cell counts. The table came from immunoSEQ multiplex PCR; TCRdb's copy has only in-frame clones and leaves some out. V and J calls and clone size are those listed in that table; D and trimming were worked out from the DNA. The table has over 45,000 clones, about 76% seen once; the top ten hold around a fifth. Specimen: peripheral blood. The clonotype originates from a human donor with active or convalescent COVID-19. The donor label of this sample is uncertain.

CDR3 region: CARGLYRGGAEAFF. CDR3 DNA: TGTGCCAGGGGCCTATACAGGGGGGGTGCTGAAGCTTTCTTT. V and J are TRBV2 and TRBJ1-1; 8 bases are shared with TRBD1. CDR3 length: 14 amino acids. Germline loops: CDR1 SNHLY, CDR2 FYNNEI. J was trimmed by 6 bases and V by 9 bases; bases with no gene match: 12.